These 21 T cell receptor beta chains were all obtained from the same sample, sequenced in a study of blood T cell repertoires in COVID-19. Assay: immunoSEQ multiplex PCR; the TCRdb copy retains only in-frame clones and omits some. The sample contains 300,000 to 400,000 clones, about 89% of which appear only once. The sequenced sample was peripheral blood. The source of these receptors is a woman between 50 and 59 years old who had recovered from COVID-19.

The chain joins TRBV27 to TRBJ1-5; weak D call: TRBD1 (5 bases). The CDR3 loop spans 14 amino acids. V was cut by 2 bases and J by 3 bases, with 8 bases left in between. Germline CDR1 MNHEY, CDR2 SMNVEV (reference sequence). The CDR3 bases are TGTGCCAGCAGTTTAGGGGGGATCAATCAGCCCCAGCATTTT. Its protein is CASSLGGINQPQHF.

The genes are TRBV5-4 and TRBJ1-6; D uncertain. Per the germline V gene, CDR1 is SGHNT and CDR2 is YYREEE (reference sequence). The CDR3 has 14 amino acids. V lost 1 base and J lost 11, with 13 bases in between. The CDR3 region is CASSLPSVLAPLHF. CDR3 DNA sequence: TGTGCCAGCAGCTTGCCTTCGGTCTTGGCACCCCTCCACTTT.

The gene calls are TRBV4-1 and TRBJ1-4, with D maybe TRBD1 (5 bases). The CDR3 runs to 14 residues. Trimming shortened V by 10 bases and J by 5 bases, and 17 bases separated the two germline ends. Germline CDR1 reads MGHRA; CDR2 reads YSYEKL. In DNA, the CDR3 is TGCGCCACCGGGGTCGGGGGGAACAATGAAAAACTGTTTTTT. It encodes CATGVGGNNEKLFF.

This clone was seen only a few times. Here the CDR3 DNA reads TGTGCCAGTACTCGGGAGTCCGGGGAGCTGTTTTTT. It is translated as CASTRESGELFF. This chain joins TRBV19 and TRBJ2-2, with a weak D call TRBD2 (6 bases). CDR1 LNHDA and CDR2 SQIVND come from the germline V gene (reference sequence). This CDR3 contains 12 residues. Trimming pared 7 bases from V and 6 bases from J, leaving 9 bases between.

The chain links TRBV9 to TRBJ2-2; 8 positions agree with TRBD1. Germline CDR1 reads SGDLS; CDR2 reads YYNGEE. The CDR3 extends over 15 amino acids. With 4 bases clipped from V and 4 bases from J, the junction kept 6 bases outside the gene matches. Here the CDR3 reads CASSPATGATGELFF. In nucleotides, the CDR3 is TGTGCCAGCAGCCCGGCGACAGGGGCCACCGGGGAGCTGTTTTTT. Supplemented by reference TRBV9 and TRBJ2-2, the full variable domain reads DSGVTQTPKHLITATGQRVTLRCSPRSGDLSVYWYQQSLDQGLQFLIQYYNGEERAKGNILERFSAQQFPDLHSELNLSSLELGDSALYFCASSPATGATGELFFGEGSRLTVL.

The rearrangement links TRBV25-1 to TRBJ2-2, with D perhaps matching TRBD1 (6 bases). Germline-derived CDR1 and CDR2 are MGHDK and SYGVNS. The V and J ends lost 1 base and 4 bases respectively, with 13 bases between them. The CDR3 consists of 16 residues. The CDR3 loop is CASSESDRFSTGELFF. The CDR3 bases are TGTGCCAGCAGTGAATCTGACAGGTTTTCCACCGGGGAGCTGTTTTTT.

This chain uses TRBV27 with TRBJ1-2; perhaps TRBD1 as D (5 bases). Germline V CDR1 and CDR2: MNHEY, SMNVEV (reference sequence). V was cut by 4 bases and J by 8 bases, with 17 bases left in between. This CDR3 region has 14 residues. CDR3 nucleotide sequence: TGTGCCAGCAGTTCCGCGGGGGGTTATCGGGGCTACACCTTC. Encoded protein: CASSSAGGYRGYTF.

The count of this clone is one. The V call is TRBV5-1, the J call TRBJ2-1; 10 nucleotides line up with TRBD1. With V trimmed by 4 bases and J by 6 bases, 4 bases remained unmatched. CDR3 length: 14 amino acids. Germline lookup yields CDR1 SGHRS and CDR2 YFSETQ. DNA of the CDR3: TGCGCCAGCAGCCACGGGACAGGGGTCAATGAGCAGTTCTTC. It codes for CASSHGTGVNEQFF.

The CDR3 region has the DNA TGTGCCAGTAGTGATAACCGGGACAGCTTCTACGAGCAGTACTTC. It translates to CASSDNRDSFYEQYF. The chain carries TRBV19 and TRBJ2-7; TRBD1 matches at 7 bases. Germline trimming cut 5 bases from V and 3 bases from J; bases unmatched to any gene: 10. The length of the CDR3 is 15 residues. Germline values: CDR1 LNHDA, CDR2 SQIVND (reference sequence).

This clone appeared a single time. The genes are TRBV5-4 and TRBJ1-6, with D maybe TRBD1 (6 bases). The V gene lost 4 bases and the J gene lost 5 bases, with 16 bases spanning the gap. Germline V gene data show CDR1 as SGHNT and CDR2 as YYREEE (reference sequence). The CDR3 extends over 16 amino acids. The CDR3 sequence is CASSVRGEGDNSPLHF. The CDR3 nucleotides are TGTGCCAGCAGCGTCAGGGGAGAAGGGGATAATTCACCCCTCCACTTT.

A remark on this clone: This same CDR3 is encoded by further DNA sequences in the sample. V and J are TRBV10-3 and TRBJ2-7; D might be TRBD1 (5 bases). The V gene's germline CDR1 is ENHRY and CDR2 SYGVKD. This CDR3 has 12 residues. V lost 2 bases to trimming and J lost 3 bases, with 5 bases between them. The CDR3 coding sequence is TGTGCCATCAGTGAGCAGGGCTACGAGCAGTACTTC. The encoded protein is CAISEQGYEQYF.

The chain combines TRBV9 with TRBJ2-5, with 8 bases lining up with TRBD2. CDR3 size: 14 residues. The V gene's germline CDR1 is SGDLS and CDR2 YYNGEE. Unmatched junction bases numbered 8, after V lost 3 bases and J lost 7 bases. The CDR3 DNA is TGTGCCAGCAGCGCCAGCGGGAGTGTATTGACCCAGTACTTC. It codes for CASSASGSVLTQYF.

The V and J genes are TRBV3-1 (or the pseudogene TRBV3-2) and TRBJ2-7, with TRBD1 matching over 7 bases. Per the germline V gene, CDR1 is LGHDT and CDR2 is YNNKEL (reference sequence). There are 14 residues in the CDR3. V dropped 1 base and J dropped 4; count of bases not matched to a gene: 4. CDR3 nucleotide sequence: TGTGCCAGCAGCCAAGGACAGGGTCCTTACGAGCAGTACTTC. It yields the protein CASSQGQGPYEQYF.

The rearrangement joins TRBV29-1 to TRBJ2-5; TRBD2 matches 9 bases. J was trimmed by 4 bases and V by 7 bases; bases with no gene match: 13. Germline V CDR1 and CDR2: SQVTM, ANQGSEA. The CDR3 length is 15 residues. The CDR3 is CSAKLGSGSGETQYF. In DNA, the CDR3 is TGCAGCGCTAAACTAGGTAGCGGGAGCGGAGAGACCCAGTACTTC.

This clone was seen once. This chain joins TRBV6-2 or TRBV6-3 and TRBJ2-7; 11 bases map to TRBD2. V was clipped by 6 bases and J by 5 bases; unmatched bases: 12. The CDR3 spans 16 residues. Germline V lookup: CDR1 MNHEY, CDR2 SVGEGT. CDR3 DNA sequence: TGTGCCAGCAGCTCCCTAGCGGGAGGAGGGTTTAACGAGCAGTACTTC. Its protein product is CASSSLAGGGFNEQYF.

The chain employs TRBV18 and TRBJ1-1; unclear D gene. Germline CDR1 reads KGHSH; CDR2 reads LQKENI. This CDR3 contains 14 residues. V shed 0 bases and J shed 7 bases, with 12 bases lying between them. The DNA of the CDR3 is TGTGCCAGCTCACCACCGGTACAGCTCAATGAAGCTTTCTTT. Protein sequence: CASSPPVQLNEAFF.

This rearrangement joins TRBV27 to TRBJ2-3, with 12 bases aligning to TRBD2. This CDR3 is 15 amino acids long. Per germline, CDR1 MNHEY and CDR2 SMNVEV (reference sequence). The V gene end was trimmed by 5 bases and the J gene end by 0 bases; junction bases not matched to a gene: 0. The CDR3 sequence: CASSGLAGSTDTQYF. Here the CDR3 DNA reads TGTGCCAGCAGTGGACTAGCGGGAAGCACAGATACGCAGTATTTT.

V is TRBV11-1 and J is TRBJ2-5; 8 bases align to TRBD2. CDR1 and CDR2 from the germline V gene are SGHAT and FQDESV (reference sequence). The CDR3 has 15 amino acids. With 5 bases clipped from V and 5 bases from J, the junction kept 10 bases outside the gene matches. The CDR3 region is CASSDEGLVLETQYF. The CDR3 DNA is TGTGCCAGCAGCGACGAGGGACTAGTTTTGGAGACCCAGTACTTC.

This CDR3 reads CASSTPTGHQHF. The CDR3, as DNA: TGTGCCAGCAGTACCCCGACAGGGCACCAGCATTTT. V gene TRBV6-2 or TRBV6-3 combines with J gene TRBJ1-5; 7 nucleotides line up with TRBD1. The germline gives CDR1 MNHEY, CDR2 SVGEGT. Trimming took 5 bases from V and 12 from J; bases not matched to a gene: 7. The CDR3 runs to 12 residues.

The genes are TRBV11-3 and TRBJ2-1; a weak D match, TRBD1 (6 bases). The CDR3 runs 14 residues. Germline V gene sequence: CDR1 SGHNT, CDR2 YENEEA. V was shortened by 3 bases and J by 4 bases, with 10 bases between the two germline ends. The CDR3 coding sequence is TGTGCCAGCAGCTTGGACAGCAGGTACAATGAGCAGTTCTTC. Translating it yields CASSLDSRYNEQFF.

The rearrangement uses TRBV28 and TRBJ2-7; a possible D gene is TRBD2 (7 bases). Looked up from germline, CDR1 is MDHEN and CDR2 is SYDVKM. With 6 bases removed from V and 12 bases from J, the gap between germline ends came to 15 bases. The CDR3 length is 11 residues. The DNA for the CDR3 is TGTGCCAGCAGAGGGGACTACAGGGCGTACTTC. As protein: CASRGDYRAYF.